The 32 T cell receptor beta chains listed next were all sequenced from one sample in a study of tumor and adjacent non-tumor tissue in lung cancer. This sample's RNA came from whole unsorted tissue. Distant lung tissue was collected more than 3 cm away from the tumor edge. Three rounds of nested PCR, following a modified ARM-PCR protocol, produced the TCRbeta library. TCRdb passed the multiplex PCR reads through MiXCR, listing each CDR3 protein once. This sample has 70,000 to 90,000 distinct CDR3 sequences, with around 70% found just once. What was sequenced was distant non-tumor lung tissue. The receptors were gathered from a woman aged 45-59 years with non-small cell lung cancer.

This clonotype showed up many times. The gene calls are TRBV6-1 and TRBJ2-4; 13 nucleotides match TRBD2. CDR1 is MNHNS, CDR2 SASEGT, per germline. V gave up 6 bases and J gave up 8 bases; unmatched junction bases: 4. This CDR3 has 14 amino acids. The DNA for the CDR3 is TGTGCCAGCAGCCTAGGACTAGCGGGGGACATTCAGTACTTC. Protein: CASSLGLAGDIQYF.

This sequence joins TRBV12-3 or TRBV12-4 and TRBJ2-3; D may be TRBD1 (6 bases). Deletions cut 4 bases from V and 2 bases from J, with 10 bases between. The CDR3 consists of 14 residues. CDR3 loop: CASSSQGSTDTQYF. The CDR3, as DNA: TGTGCCAGCAGTTCCCAGGGGTCCACAGATACGCAGTATTTT.

The chain couples TRBV7-8 to TRBJ2-7; D remains ambiguous. The V end was cut by 1 base, the J end by 6 bases, with 13 bases between. The CDR3 is 14 residues long. Germline V CDR1 and CDR2: SGHVS, FQNEAQ. In nucleotides, the CDR3 is TGTGCCAGCAGCTTAGAACTGTATTATGGCGAGCAGTACTTC. Its translation is CASSLELYYGEQYF. The complete variable domain, with remaining parts taken from reference TRBV7-8 and TRBJ2-7, reads GAGVSQSPRYKVAKRGQDVALRCDPISGHVSLFWYQQALGQGPEFLTYFQNEAQLDKSGLPSDRFFAERPEGSVSTLKIQRTQQEDSAVYLCASSLELYYGEQYFGPGTRLTVT.

Comment on this clonotype: At one end the junction does not follow the germline gene, possibly because of a read error. DNA for the CDR3: TGTGCCAACAGCTTACCTCCCACCAGGCTGTCGGAGACCCAGTACTTC. Its translation: CANSLPPTRLSETQYF. J is TRBJ2-5 and V is TRBV7-9; no firm D call. This CDR3 spans 16 amino acids. Germline lookup yields CDR1 SEHNR and CDR2 FQNEAQ (reference sequence).

Note on this clonotype: A read error may account for a junction end that differs from germline. The V call is TRBV20-1, the J call TRBJ2-1; the match to TRBD2 covers 13 bases. Germline V gives CDR1 DFQATT, CDR2 SNEGSKA (reference sequence). CDR3 size: 14 residues. CDR3 sequence reads: CSARGLAGVDEQFF. The CDR3 bases are TGCAGCGCTAGAGGACTAGCGGGAGTCGATGAGCAGTTCTTC.

Turning to this clonotype: A read error may produce the germline difference seen at one junction end. The CDR3 nucleotides are TGTGCCAGCAGCTTCATGGGAAAGAACACTGAAGCTTTCTTC. Translated: CASSFMGKNTEAFF. This chain connects TRBV11-2 to TRBJ1-1, with D unclear. The germline CDR1 and CDR2 sequences are SGHAT and FQNNGV. The CDR3 extends over 14 amino acids.

Turning to this clonotype: Just one base apart from a much larger clone, this may be a read error. The V gene is TRBV13, the J gene TRBJ2-1; the match to TRBD2 covers 10 bases. Looked up from germline, CDR1 is PRHDT and CDR2 is FYEKMQ (reference sequence). The CDR3 has 16 amino acids. DNA of the CDR3: TGTGCCAGCAGCCCCCAGCGGGAGGGGCCCTGGAATGAGCATTTCTTC. Protein: CASSPQREGPWNEHFF.

This clonotype was detected many times. This chain links TRBV4-1 with TRBJ2-1; 8 bases fit TRBD1. Germline lookup yields CDR1 MGHRA and CDR2 YSYEKL. J was trimmed by 4 bases and V by 4 bases; bases with no gene match: 6. This CDR3 spans 15 amino acids. Here the CDR3 reads CASSPQGAMYNEQFF. CDR3 in DNA: TGCGCCAGCAGCCCGCAGGGGGCTATGTACAATGAGCAGTTCTTC.

As regards this clonotype: One junction end disagrees with the germline gene, perhaps due to a read error. The chain employs TRBV6-5 and TRBJ2-7; 12 bases fit TRBD1. Germline CDR1 is MNHEY and CDR2 is SVGAGI. The CDR3 totals 17 residues. DNA of the CDR3: TGTGCCAGCAGCTCCCTAGTCGGGGGACAGGGGGCTGATGAGCAGTATTTC. Its translation: CASSSLVGGQGADEQYF.

The chain carries TRBV7-9 and TRBJ2-1; TRBD1 aligns across 7 bases. This CDR3 contains 14 residues. After removal of 1 base from V and 6 bases from J, the junction contained 3 bases not matched to a gene. Germline CDR1 is SEHNR and CDR2 is FQNEAQ (reference sequence). CDR3 DNA: TGTGCCAGCAGCTTAGACAGGGGCGGCAATGAGCAGTTCTTC. Translation: CASSLDRGGNEQFF.

This clonotype appeared a single time. A read error is likely, as this CDR3 ends without the conserved phenylalanine or tryptophan. V and J are TRBV11-2 and TRBJ2-5, with D unresolved. The CDR3 contains 10 residues. The V gene's germline CDR1 is SGHAT and CDR2 FQNNGV. Trimming stripped 6 bases from V and 7 bases from J, with 6 bases between. The CDR3 DNA reads TGTGCCAGCAGGGACCCGACCCAGTACTTA. This translates into CASRDPTQYL.

About this clonotype itself: Given a much more abundant clone one base away, this may be a read error. Because it lacks the conserved phenylalanine or tryptophan at the end, this CDR3 is likely a read error. The chain carries TRBV4-2 and TRBJ2-5, with TRBD2 as a possible D gene (5 bases). V dropped 0 bases and J dropped 5 bases, with 13 bases sitting between them. Per the germline V gene, CDR1 is LGHNA and CDR2 is YNFKEQ. The CDR3 consists of 15 residues. DNA of the CDR3: TGTGCCAGCAGCCAAGATCGGACGGGAACGGAGACCCAGTACATC. This codes for CASSQDRTGTETQYI.

There are many counts of this clonotype. This rearrangement joins TRBV10-3 to TRBJ2-1; D tentatively fits TRBD1 or TRBD2 (5 bases each). This CDR3 is 14 amino acids long. Germline CDR1 and CDR2: ENHRY and SYGVKD. Trimming removed 10 bases at V and 2 bases at J, with 15 bases between. CDR3 amino acids: CATPSGTTYNEQFF. In DNA, the CDR3 is TGTGCCACCCCATCCGGGACCACCTACAATGAGCAGTTCTTC.

CDR3 loop: CASSHDRENSPLHF. The CDR3, as DNA: TGTGCCAGTAGTCACGATAGAGAAAATTCACCCCTCCACTTT. This chain uses TRBV6-5 with TRBJ1-6; D is ambiguous. The germline CDR1 and CDR2 sequences are MNHEY and SVGAGI. The CDR3 has 14 residues. Between the trimmed V and J ends, which lost 9 bases and 7 bases, there was a span of 16 bases.

In regard to this clonotype: This CDR3 is missing its conserved last phenylalanine or tryptophan, likely due to a read error. The chain links TRBV4-3 to TRBJ2-1; D unresolved. This CDR3 has 14 amino acids. V was pared by 3 bases and J by 5 bases, with 11 bases between. From germline, CDR1 is LGHNA and CDR2 YSLEER. The CDR3 DNA sequence: TGCGCCAGCAGCCATGTCAGCGCGAACAATGAGCAGTTCATC. Translating it yields CASSHVSANNEQFI.

In regard to this clonotype: At one of its ends the junction is not consistent with the germline gene, which may arise from a read error. The rearrangement uses TRBV20-1 and TRBJ1-6; the D gene is possibly TRBD1 (5 bases). This CDR3 has 15 residues. Germline loops: CDR1 DFQATT, CDR2 SNEGSKA (reference sequence). CDR3 residues: CNAPDRTYEGSPLHF. The CDR3 DNA is TGCAATGCTCCCGACAGAACATACGAGGGTTCACCCCTCCACTTC.

As for this clonotype: One base away lies a much larger clone, so this may be a sequencing read error. Since no conserved phenylalanine or tryptophan closes the CDR3, a read error is the likely cause. The chain is built from TRBV4-3 and TRBJ2-1; weak D call: TRBD2 (5 bases). The V and J ends lost 1 base and 5 bases respectively, with 12 bases between them. This CDR3 is 15 amino acids long. Germline V gene sequence: CDR1 LGHNA, CDR2 YSLEER. This CDR3 reads CASSQGESRNNEQFL. For the CDR3, the DNA is TGCGCCAGCAGCCAAGGGGAGAGTAGAAACAATGAGCAGTTCTTA.

Comments on this clonotype: A read error may produce the germline difference seen at one junction end. The chain links TRBV11-1 to TRBJ2-3; a possible D gene is TRBD1 (5 bases). The germline gives CDR1 SGHAT, CDR2 FQDESV (reference sequence). This CDR3 has 14 residues. This CDR3 reads CASSITIGADMQYF. The CDR3, as DNA: TGTGCCAGCAGCATAACTATAGGGGCTGATATGCAGTATTTT.

Details on this clonotype: Mismatch with germline at one junction end may stem from a read error. The chain combines TRBV20-1 with TRBJ2-5; TRBD2 is a possible D gene (5 bases). Per germline, CDR1 DFQATT and CDR2 SNEGSKA (reference sequence). The CDR3 runs 13 residues. CDR3: CSVRLTSQETQCF. The CDR3 region has the DNA TGCAGTGTTAGACTAACCAGCCAAGAGACCCAGTGCTTC.

For this clonotype: This likely comes from a read error, as the CDR3 has no conserved phenylalanine or tryptophan at its end. The V gene is TRBV11-3, the J gene TRBJ2-3; D might be TRBD1 (6 bases). Trimming took off 3 bases at V and 4 bases at J, with 11 bases between the two ends. Per the germline V gene, CDR1 is SGHNT and CDR2 is YENEEA. The CDR3 sequence is 14 residues long. The CDR3 sequence is CASSLDRLADTQYL. The CDR3 nucleotides read TGTGCCAGCAGCTTGGACAGACTGGCAGATACGCAGTATCTT.

This clonotype has ten or more counts. The chain uses TRBV20-1 and TRBJ2-7, with D hard to call. The CDR3 is 15 residues long. Trimming cost V 0 bases and J 3 bases, with 15 bases left between them. CDR1 and CDR2 from the germline V gene are DFQATT and SNEGSKA (reference sequence). The CDR3 protein is CSARDLGNSYYEQYF. The DNA for the CDR3 is TGCAGTGCTAGAGATCTTGGAAACAGTTACTACGAGCAGTACTTC.

Concerning this clonotype: Compared with germline, one end of the junction differs, possibly owing to a read error. The V call is TRBV6-1, the J call TRBJ2-1; 7 bases fit TRBD2. The length of the CDR3 is 14 residues. The germline gives CDR1 MNHNS, CDR2 SASEGT. The CDR3 spells CAGRAGEIGDELFF. The CDR3 nucleotides read TGTGCCGGCAGGGCGGGGGAAATCGGCGATGAGCTGTTCTTC.

For this clonotype: It is unclear where the CDR3 begins or ends on the DNA, so no DNA is shown, and the CDR3 is as TCRdb lists it. The rearrangement links TRBV29-1 to TRBJ2-7; the listed D gene, TRBD1, was not tested against the DNA. Germline loops: CDR1 SQVTM, CDR2 ANQGSEA. The CDR3 is 16 residues long, counting both termini. Here the CDR3 reads CSVVGIGAGDSYEHYF.

With respect to this clonotype: Its ends do not fully match the called genes, so a read error is possible. The chain employs TRBV11-2 and TRBJ1-3; unclear D gene. This CDR3 is built from 12 residues. CDR1 is SGHAT, CDR2 FQNNGV, per germline. The CDR3 loop is CASSLNGNTMYF. CDR3 DNA: TGTGCAAGCAGCTTAAATGGAAACACTATGTATTTT.

In its sample, this clonotype is large. This chain uses TRBV11-2 with TRBJ1-5, with TRBD1 as a possible D gene (6 bases). The CDR3 totals 13 residues. Germline V gives CDR1 SGHAT, CDR2 FQNNGV. V was cut by 5 bases and J by 7 bases, with 12 bases left in between. CDR3 coding DNA: TGTGCCAGCAGCGAAGACAGGAACCAGCCCCAGCATTTT. Translation gives CASSEDRNQPQHF.

Comments on this clonotype: This may be a read error: a much more frequent sequence differs by one nucleotide. The V and J genes are TRBV29-1 and TRBJ2-1; D gene uncertain. Germline V gene sequence: CDR1 SQVTM, CDR2 ANQGSEA. The length of the CDR3 is 13 residues. V lost 7 bases and J 2 bases, leaving 12 bases between the germline ends. CDR3 bases: TGCAGCGGCTACAGCCTGCCCTACAATGAGCAGTTCTTC. It is translated as CSGYSLPYNEQFF.

Turning to this clonotype: A much more abundant neighbour one base away suggests this may be a read error. The chain couples TRBV20-1 to TRBJ1-5; no clear D. This CDR3 has 12 amino acids. Trimming shortened V by 7 bases and J by 7 bases, and 14 bases separated the two germline ends. Per the germline V gene, CDR1 is DFQATT and CDR2 is SNEGSKA (reference sequence). CDR3 bases: TGCAGTGTATCGTCAGGCGAACAGCCCCAGCATTTT. Translation: CSVSSGEQPQHF.

The chain recombines TRBV20-1 with TRBJ2-5; the D gene is possibly TRBD1 (6 bases). Per the germline V gene, CDR1 is DFQATT and CDR2 is SNEGSKA (reference sequence). This CDR3 is built from 14 residues. V gave up 5 bases and J gave up 2 bases, with 15 bases separating them. CDR3 loop: CSASHAGEQETQYF. The CDR3, as DNA: TGCAGTGCTTCCCACGCAGGGGAACAAGAGACCCAGTACTTC.

Ten or more counts support this clonotype. The chain joins TRBV5-4 to TRBJ2-7; 11 bases match TRBD1. Germline assignment: CDR1 SGHNT and CDR2 YYREEE (reference sequence). The CDR3 totals 14 residues. V dropped 3 bases and J dropped 7; count of bases not matched to a gene: 6. This CDR3 is CASSSGQGAVEQYF. The CDR3 nucleotides read TGTGCCAGCAGCTCCGGACAGGGGGCGGTGGAGCAGTACTTC.

This clonotype was counted at least ten times. V and J are TRBV7-2 and TRBJ2-3; D is possibly TRBD1 (5 bases). This CDR3 has 13 residues. The germline CDR1 and CDR2 sequences are SGHTA and FQGNSA. The germline V and J ends were trimmed by 5 bases and 7 bases, with 13 bases remaining between them. The CDR3 spells CASSTDTFNTQYF. In nucleotides, the CDR3 is TGTGCCAGCAGCACGGACACATTCAATACGCAGTATTTT.

This clonotype was counted only a few times. A read error may account for a junction end that differs from germline. V is TRBV11-1 and J is TRBJ2-3; D not resolved. Germline CDR1 SGHAT, CDR2 FQDESV (reference sequence). This CDR3 has 14 amino acids. In DNA form, the CDR3 reads TGTGTCAGCAGCTTATCGACTGGGACAGATACGCAGTATTTT. Amino acids: CVSSLSTGTDTQYF. The whole variable domain, remainder taken from reference TRBV11-1 and TRBJ2-3, is EAEVAQSPRYKITEKSQAVAFWCDPISGHATLYWYRQILGQGPELLVQFQDESVVDDSQLPKDRFSAERLKGVDSTLKIQPAELGDSAMYLCVSSLSTGTDTQYFGPGTRLTVL.

On this clonotype itself: The junction differs from germline at one of its ends, possibly a read error. The chain links TRBV4-1 to TRBJ2-1; 14 bases agree with TRBD2. CDR3 length equals 14 residues. Looked up from germline, CDR1 is MGHRA and CDR2 is YSYEKL. In DNA form, the CDR3 reads TGCGCCAGTAGCCCGGGACTAGCGGGAGACGAGCCGTTCTTC. Protein product: CASSPGLAGDEPFF.